These 9 T cell receptor beta chains originate from one sample sequenced in a study of blood T cell repertoires in COVID-19 (dated by TCRdb to the early 2020s). Libraries were built with the immunoSEQ multiplex PCR assay. TCRdb mirrors the immuneACCESS table, restricted to in-frame sequences. Some clones are absent from its copies; in checked studies, under half trace to an unresolved V gene, and the reason for the others is unknown. The sample table shows over 150,000 clones, and approximately 83% are seen once. The ten largest clones add up to roughly 8.7% of the sample. Material for sequencing was peripheral blood. The receptor source for this set is a man aged 50 to 60 with active or convalescent COVID-19.

The rearrangement joins TRBV6-5 to TRBJ1-5; D not resolved. Germline CDR1 reads MNHEY; CDR2 reads SVGAGI. CDR3 length: 13 amino acids. Trimming cost V 7 bases and J 5 bases, with 12 bases left between them. This chain's CDR3 is CASMEGSYQPQHF. The CDR3 DNA reads as TGTGCCAGCATGGAGGGAAGTTATCAGCCCCAGCATTTT.

The chain employs TRBV4-2 and TRBJ2-5, with D uncertain. Germline V gene data show CDR1 as LGHNA and CDR2 as YNFKEQ. V dropped 0 bases and J dropped 2 bases, with 4 bases sitting between them. CDR3 size: 13 residues. The CDR3: CASSQDSQETQYF. CDR3 nucleotides: TGTGCCAGCAGCCAAGACAGTCAAGAGACCCAGTACTTC.

CDR3 sequence: CASSKQGLASVEQYF. CDR3 DNA sequence: TGTGCCAGCAGCAAACAGGGACTAGCGAGCGTTGAGCAGTACTTC. V is TRBV7-2 and J is TRBJ2-7; 10 bases agree with TRBD2. The CDR3 contains 15 residues. Trimming took 5 bases from V and 7 from J; bases not matched to a gene: 11. CDR1 is SGHTA, CDR2 FQGNSA, per germline.

The chain carries TRBV28 and TRBJ1-1; D may be TRBD1 (5 bases). Trimming took 7 bases from V and 7 from J, leaving 13 bases between them. CDR1 is MDHEN, CDR2 SYDVKM, per germline. This CDR3 is 12 amino acids long. This CDR3 reads CASIDMTDEAFF. As DNA, the CDR3 is TGTGCCAGCATCGACATGACAGATGAAGCTTTCTTT.

This sequence joins TRBV7-9 and TRBJ2-7; 7 bases are shared with TRBD2. The germline V gene encodes CDR1 SEHNR and CDR2 FQNEAQ (reference sequence). The CDR3 spans 15 residues. Trimming at V came to 0 bases and at J to 2 bases, leaving 4 bases not matched to a gene. The CDR3 DNA follows: TGTGCCAGCAGCTTAGCGGGAGGGGTGGCCTACGAGCAGTACTTC. Residues: CASSLAGGVAYEQYF.

The rearrangement links TRBV19 to TRBJ1-1; possible D gene TRBD1, 5 bases. Germline V CDR1 and CDR2: LNHDA, SQIVND (reference sequence). Trimming removed 9 bases at V and 11 bases at J, with 22 bases between. The CDR3 totals 13 residues. The CDR3 sequence is CASRFIGTSDAFF. In nucleotides, the CDR3 is TGTGCCAGCCGGTTCATCGGGACTTCCGACGCTTTCTTT.

The chain has TRBV18 and TRBJ2-7, with 9 bases that match TRBD1. CDR3 length: 14 residues. The germline gives CDR1 KGHSH, CDR2 LQKENI. The junction had 4 bases not matched to a gene; V was cut back by 4 bases and J by 3 bases. The CDR3 protein is CASSLRQGGYEQYF. The DNA for the CDR3 is TGTGCCAGCTCACTCAGACAGGGGGGCTACGAGCAGTACTTC.

The gene calls are TRBV4-1 and TRBJ2-3, with 7 nucleotides matching TRBD1. The V gene end was trimmed by 4 bases and the J gene end by 7 bases; junction bases not matched to a gene: 11. The germline gives CDR1 MGHRA, CDR2 YSYEKL. The CDR3 totals 15 residues. CDR3 DNA sequence: TGCGCCAGCAGCCCAAGAGGGGGCCCAGCACATACGCAGTATTTT. It translates to CASSPRGGPAHTQYF.

The chain joins TRBV7-7 to TRBJ2-1, with D possibly being TRBD2 (5 bases). CDR3 length: 13 residues. The germline V gene has CDR1 SSHAT and CDR2 FNYEAQ (reference sequence). The V end was cut by 8 bases, the J end by 5 bases, with 13 bases between. The chain's CDR3 is CASGRGNNNEQFF. CDR3 DNA: TGTGCCAGCGGCCGAGGGAATAACAATGAGCAGTTCTTC.